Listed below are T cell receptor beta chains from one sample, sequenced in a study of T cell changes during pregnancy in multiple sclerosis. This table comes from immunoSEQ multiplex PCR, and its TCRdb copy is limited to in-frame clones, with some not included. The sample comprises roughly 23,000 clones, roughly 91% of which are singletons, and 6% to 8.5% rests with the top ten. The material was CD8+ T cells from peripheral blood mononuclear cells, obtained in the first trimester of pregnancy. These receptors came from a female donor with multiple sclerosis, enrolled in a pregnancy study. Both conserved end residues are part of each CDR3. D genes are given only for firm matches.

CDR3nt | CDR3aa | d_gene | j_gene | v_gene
TGTGCCAGCAGCTTATCTGCGGGAACTAGCACAGATACGCAGTATTTT | CASSLSAGTSTDTQYF | NA | TRBJ2-3 | TRBV7-6
TGCAGCGTAGCACGGTACCAAGGACGTCAGGAGGGGAGAACCGGGACTAGCGGGACCTACGAGCAGTACTTC | CSVARYQGRQEGRTGTSGTYEQYF | TRBD2 | TRBJ2-7 | TRBV29-1
TGCAGCGTTGCTCGAGGGGATAGCGGGACCCAGTACTTC | CSVARGDSGTQYF | NA | TRBJ2-5 | TRBV29-1
TGTGCCAGCAGCTTCCGGGACAGCTTTAGCGGGGAGCTGTTTTTT | CASSFRDSFSGELFF | TRBD1 | TRBJ2-2 | TRBV7-9
TGTGCCAGCGCCGGCGGGGGGCGTAGAGAGACCCAGTACTTC | CASAGGGRRETQYF | TRBD2 | TRBJ2-5 | TRBV7-2
TGTGCCAGCAGTGAGGGGGGACAGAGCACAGATACGCAGTATTTT | CASSEGGQSTDTQYF | NA | TRBJ2-3 | TRBV6-4
TGTGCCAGCAGGACAGGGTCCTACAATGAGCAGTTCTTC | CASRTGSYNEQFF | TRBD1 | TRBJ2-1 | TRBV7-9
TGTGCCAGTAGTATAGGACAGTTTGTTGGGGGGGCCAATGAGCAGTTCTTC | CASSIGQFVGGANEQFF | NA | TRBJ2-1 | TRBV19
TGTGCCAGCAGCCTAGCGGGAGAAGGGCTAAATGAGCAGTTCTTC | CASSLAGEGLNEQFF | TRBD2 | TRBJ2-1 | TRBV7-3
TGCGCCAGCAGCCATTCTGGGACAGGGGTAAAGGTCTTT | CASSHSGTGVKVF | TRBD1 | TRBJ2-3 | TRBV4-3
TGTGCCAGCAGCGTCGGGACAGGACCGAACACTGAAGCTTTCTTT | CASSVGTGPNTEAFF | TRBD1 | TRBJ1-1 | TRBV7-2
TGTGCCAGCAGCACCCAGAAAACAGGGGGCCCGATCTCTGGGGCCAACGTCCTGACTTTC | CASSTQKTGGPISGANVLTF | TRBD1 | TRBJ2-6 | TRBV28
TGTGCCAGCAGTGGCCGGGACACTAACTATGGCTACACCTTC | CASSGRDTNYGYTF | NA | TRBJ1-2 | TRBV5-4
TGTGCCAGCAGGACTAGCGGGAGTGGCAATGAGCAGTTCTTC | CASRTSGSGNEQFF | TRBD2 | TRBJ2-1 | TRBV7-9
TGTGCCAGTAAACAGGAATCTTTGGACGAGCAGTACTTC | CASKQESLDEQYF | NA | TRBJ2-7 | TRBV6-6
TGTGCCAGCAGTGATGTAGGGGGCAGAGGCTACACCTTC | CASSDVGGRGYTF | TRBD1 | TRBJ1-2 | TRBV25-1
TGTGCCACCAGCTCCGCCCGGGTCAACTATGGCTACACCTTC | CATSSARVNYGYTF | NA | TRBJ1-2 | TRBV15